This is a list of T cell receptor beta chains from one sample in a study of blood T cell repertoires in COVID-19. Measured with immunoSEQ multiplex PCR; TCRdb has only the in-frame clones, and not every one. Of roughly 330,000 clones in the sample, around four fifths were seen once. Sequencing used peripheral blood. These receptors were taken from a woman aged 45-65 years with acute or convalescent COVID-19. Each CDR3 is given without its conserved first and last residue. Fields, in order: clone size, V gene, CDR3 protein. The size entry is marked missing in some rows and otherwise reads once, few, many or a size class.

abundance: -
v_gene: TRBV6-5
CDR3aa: ASSKGLANEQF

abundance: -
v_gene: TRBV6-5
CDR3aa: ASSPPGQLQETQY

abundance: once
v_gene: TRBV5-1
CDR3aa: ASSLALTDYGYT

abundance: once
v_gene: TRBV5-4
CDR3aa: ASSPTGGLPNYGYT

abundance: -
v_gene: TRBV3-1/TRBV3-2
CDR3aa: ASSRQFNQPQH

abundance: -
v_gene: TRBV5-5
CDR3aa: ASSLLAGGVDEQF

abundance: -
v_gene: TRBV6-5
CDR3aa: ASTRGEGGYYGYT

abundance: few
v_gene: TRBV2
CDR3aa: ASSVGGSIETQY

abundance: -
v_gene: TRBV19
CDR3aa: ASSSTVDNSYEQY

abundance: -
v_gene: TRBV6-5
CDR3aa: ASKRSEYSEQY

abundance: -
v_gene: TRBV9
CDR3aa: ASSQGTGSYQPQH

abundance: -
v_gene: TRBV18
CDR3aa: ASSPGQGPGNEKLF